This T cell receptor (beta chain) was documented in a study of blood T cell repertoires in COVID-19 (dated by TCRdb to 2020 to 2021). Describing the broader study: The collaborator samples originated in the United States, Italy and Spain and spanned the acute and convalescent phases of COVID-19. The material from the prospective study consisted of cDNA or gDNA derived from T cells, B-cell-depleted T cells, or PBMCs. Subjects who had been exposed to COVID-19, were actively infected with it, or had recovered from it provided the deeply sampled blood TCRbeta repertoires that made up the dataset. The repertoires were made available in a free public database intended to serve as a resource for research on the immune response to SARS-CoV-2. Samples were obtained from the ongoing ImmuneRACE study (first 160 participants) and from 1,200 or so subjects provided by 6 global collaborators. The sample metadata nearly always contained a de-identified subject ID, COVID-19 status, age in years and sex. Where available, HLA class I and class II types were obtained from metadata supplied by the sample provider rather than from assay-based typing.

Each collaborating institution followed its own protocols to collect whole blood in K2EDTA tubes. For TCRbeta analysis, collaborators shipped samples in one of three forms: frozen whole blood, isolated PBMCs, or DNA extracted from either of those sample types. The immunoSEQ Assay, a bias-controlled multiplex PCR, was used to amplify TCRbeta CDR3 regions from genomic DNA. The authors' pipeline ran thus. Within the assay, amplification of reference gene primers was used to estimate how many nucleated cells each sample contained. Sequence reads were collapsed and filtered to measure the absolute abundance of every unique TCRbeta CDR3 rearrangement. For each sample, productive Simpson clonality was calculated by taking the square root of Simpson's diversity index across productive rearrangements. TCRdb obtained this table from immuneACCESS and retained in-frame rearrangements with V and J assigned. These tables miss some clones; where compared with another copy, unresolved V genes account for less than half of the shortfall, and the remainder is unexplained. The V and J calls and clone size are taken from that table; D and trimming were inferred from the DNA. The sample contains under 250,000 clones, 82% of them found a single time. The biggest ten clones account for roughly 3.3% of the sample.

General study outcomes and caveats: Clinical and demographic metadata were provided uncurated, with the amount varying by source and participant.

Its CDR3 holds 16 amino acids, cysteine through phenylalanine. This entry keeps only the CDR3 DNA: 48 bases, framed from base 1. According to the germline V gene, CDR1 reads SGHTA and CDR2 reads FQGNSA. Trimming costs V 0 bases and J 2 bases, and their ends lie 14 bases apart. Turning to this clone: Its cognate antigen has yet to be identified. Base quality data are lacking; no much larger clone is found one base away.

The receptor comes from a woman aged 18-29 years with acute or convalescent COVID-19. The material sequenced was peripheral blood. The chain links TRBV7-2 with TRBJ2-7; possibly the D gene is TRBD1, per 6 matching bases. CDR3 reads: CASSLAMDSYPYEQYF. DNA sequence: TGTGCCAGCAGCTTAGCTATGGACAGTTACCCCTACGAGCAGTACTTC.